Listed here are 2 T cell receptor beta chains from one sample, sequenced in a study of cytomegalovirus exposure and HLA in healthy donors. The PCR contained 60 Vbeta and 13 Jbeta primers. Profiled with immunoSEQ multiplex PCR; TCRdb holds only in-frame clones, not every one. The data show over 70,000 clones, just under 75% seen once. Material: PBMCs. The receptors originated from a human donor in good health.

V gene TRBV30 combines with J gene TRBJ1-5; D is possibly TRBD1 (5 bases). V was cut by 3 bases and J by 5 bases, with 11 bases left in between. CDR1 and CDR2 (germline): GTSNPN, SVGIG (reference sequence). The CDR3 is 13 residues long. CDR3 in amino acids: CAWRDTPYQPQHF. In nucleotides, the CDR3 is TGTGCCTGGAGGGACACCCCCTATCAGCCCCAGCATTTT.

This rearrangement joins TRBV6-1 to TRBJ2-5, with TRBD1 identical over 10 bases. The DNA end favors TRBJ2-7, so the J call may be wrong. CDR3 length: 15 amino acids. The V gene's germline CDR1 is MNHNS and CDR2 SASEGT. The CDR3 nucleotides are TGTGCCAGCAGTACTCCCGGGACAGGGGATACCGAGCAGTACTTC. Translation gives CASSTPGTGDTEQYF.